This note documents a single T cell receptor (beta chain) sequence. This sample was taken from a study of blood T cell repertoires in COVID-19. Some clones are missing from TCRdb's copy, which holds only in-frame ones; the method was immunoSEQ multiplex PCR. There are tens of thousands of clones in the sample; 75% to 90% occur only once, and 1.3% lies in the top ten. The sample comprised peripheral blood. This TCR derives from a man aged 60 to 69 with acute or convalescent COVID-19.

The CDR3 DNA sequence: TGTGCCAGCAGCCTACCCAGGGCCGAGCAGTACTTC. Its protein product is CASSLPRAEQYF. The V call is TRBV12-3 or TRBV12-4, the J call TRBJ2-7, with D tentatively TRBD1 (5 bases). Trimming cost V 6 bases and J 6 bases, with 12 bases left between them. The CDR3 loop spans 12 amino acids.